This T cell receptor beta chain is drawn from a study of identical twins. TCRdb reanalysed the 5' RACE reads using MiXCR and keeps one entry per CDR3 protein. The sample consists of hundreds of thousands of distinct CDR3 sequences, around 6% of them appearing once. Germline CDR1 and CDR2: SGHTA and FQGNSA. The CDR3 consists of 15 residues. Trimming pared 4 bases from V and 0 bases from J, leaving 13 bases between. In its sample, this clonotype was seen many times. The sequence derives from a man between 18 and 35 years old in good health. Sample: naive T cells sorted from blood. The chain is built from TRBV7-2 and TRBJ2-7; no reliable D call. CDR3: CASSSLERSSYEQYF. In DNA, the CDR3 is TGTGCCAGCAGCTCCCTGGAACGCAGCTCCTACGAGCAGTACTTC.